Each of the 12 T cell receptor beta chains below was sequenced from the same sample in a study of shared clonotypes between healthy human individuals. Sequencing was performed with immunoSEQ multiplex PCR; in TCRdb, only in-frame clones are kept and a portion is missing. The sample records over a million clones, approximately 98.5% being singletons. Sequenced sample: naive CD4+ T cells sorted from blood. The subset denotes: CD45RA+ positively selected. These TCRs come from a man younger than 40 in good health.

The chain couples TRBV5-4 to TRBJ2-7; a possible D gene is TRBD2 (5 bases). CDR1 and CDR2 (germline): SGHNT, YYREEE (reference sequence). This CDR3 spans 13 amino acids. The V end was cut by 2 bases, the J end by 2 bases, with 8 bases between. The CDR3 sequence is CASSFRGTYEQYF. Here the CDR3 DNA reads TGTGCCAGCAGCTTTAGAGGGACCTACGAGCAGTACTTC.

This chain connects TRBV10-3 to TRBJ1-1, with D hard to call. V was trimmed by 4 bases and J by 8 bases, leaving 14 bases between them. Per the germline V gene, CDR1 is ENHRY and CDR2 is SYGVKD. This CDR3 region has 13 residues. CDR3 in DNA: TGTGCCATCAGTGGCTCAGCCCCGCGAGAAGCTTTCTTT. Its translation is CAISGSAPREAFF.

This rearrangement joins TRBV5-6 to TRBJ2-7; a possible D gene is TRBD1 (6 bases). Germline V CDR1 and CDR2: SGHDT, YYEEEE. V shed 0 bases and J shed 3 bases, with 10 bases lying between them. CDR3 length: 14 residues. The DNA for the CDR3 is TGTGCCAGCAGCTTGGTTGTAGGGGGCTACGAGCAGTACTTC. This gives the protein CASSLVVGGYEQYF.

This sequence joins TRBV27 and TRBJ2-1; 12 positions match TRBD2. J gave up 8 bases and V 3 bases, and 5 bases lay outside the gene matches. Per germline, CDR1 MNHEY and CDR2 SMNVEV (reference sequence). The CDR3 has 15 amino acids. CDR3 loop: CASSFLAGGPDEQFF. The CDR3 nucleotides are TGTGCCAGCAGTTTCCTAGCGGGAGGGCCCGATGAGCAGTTCTTC.

As DNA, the CDR3 is TGCAGCGGGGAATCGCCAGGCACTGAAGCTTTCTTT. It is translated as CSGESPGTEAFF. This chain uses TRBV29-1 with TRBJ1-1; no clear D. The germline CDR1 and CDR2 sequences are SQVTM and ANQGSEA. The length of the CDR3 is 12 residues. Trimming cost V 7 bases and J 4 bases, with 13 bases left between them.

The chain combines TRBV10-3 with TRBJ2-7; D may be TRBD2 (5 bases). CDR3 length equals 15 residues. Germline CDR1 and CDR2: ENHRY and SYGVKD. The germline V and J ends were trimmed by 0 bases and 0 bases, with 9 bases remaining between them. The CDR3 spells CAISESQRSSYEQYF. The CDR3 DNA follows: TGTGCCATCAGTGAGTCACAGCGGAGCTCCTACGAGCAGTACTTC.

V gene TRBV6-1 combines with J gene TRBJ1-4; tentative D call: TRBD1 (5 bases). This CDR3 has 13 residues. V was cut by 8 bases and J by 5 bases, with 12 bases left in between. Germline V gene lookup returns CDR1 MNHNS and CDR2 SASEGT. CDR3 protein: CASRRGLNEKLFF. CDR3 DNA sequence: TGTGCCAGCCGGAGGGGCTTGAATGAAAAACTGTTTTTT.

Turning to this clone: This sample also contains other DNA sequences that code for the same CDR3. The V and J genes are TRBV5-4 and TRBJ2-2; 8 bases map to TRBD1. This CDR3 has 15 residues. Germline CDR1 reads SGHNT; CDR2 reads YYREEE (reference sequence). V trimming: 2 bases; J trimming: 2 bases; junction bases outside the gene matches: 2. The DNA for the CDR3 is TGTGCCAGCAGCTTAGGGACAGGTAACACCGGGGAGCTGTTTTTT. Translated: CASSLGTGNTGELFF.

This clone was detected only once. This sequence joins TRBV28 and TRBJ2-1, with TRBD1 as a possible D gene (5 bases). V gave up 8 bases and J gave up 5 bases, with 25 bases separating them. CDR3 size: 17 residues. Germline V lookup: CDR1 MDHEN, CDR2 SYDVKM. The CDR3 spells CASGKDSRQSLDNEQFF. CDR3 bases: TGTGCCAGCGGTAAAGACTCCAGACAGTCCCTGGACAATGAGCAGTTCTTC.

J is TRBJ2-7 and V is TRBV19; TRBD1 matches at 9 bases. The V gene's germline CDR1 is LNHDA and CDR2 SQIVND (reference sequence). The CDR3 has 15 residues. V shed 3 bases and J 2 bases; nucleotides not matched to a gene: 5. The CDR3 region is CASSIKTGGAYEQYF. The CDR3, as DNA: TGTGCCAGTAGTATCAAGACAGGGGGGGCCTACGAGCAGTACTTC.

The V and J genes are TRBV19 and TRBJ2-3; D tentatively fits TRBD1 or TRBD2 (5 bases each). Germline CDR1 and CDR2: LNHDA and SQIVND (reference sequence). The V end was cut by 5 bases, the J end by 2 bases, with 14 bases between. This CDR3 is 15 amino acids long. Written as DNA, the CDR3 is TGTGCCAGTAGTCACCCCGGGGCCTCCACAGATACGCAGTATTTT. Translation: CASSHPGASTDTQYF. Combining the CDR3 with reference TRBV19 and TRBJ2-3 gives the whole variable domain DGGITQSPKYLFRKEGQNVTLSCEQNLNHDAMYWYRQDPGQGLRLIYYSQIVNDFQKGDIAEGYSVSREKKESFPLTVTSAQKNPTAFYLCASSHPGASTDTQYFGPGTRLTVL.

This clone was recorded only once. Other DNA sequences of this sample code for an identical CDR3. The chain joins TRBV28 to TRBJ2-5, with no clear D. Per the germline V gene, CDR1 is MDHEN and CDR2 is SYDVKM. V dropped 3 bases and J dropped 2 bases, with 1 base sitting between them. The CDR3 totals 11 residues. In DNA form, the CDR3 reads TGTGCCAGCAGTTTGCAAGAGACCCAGTACTTC. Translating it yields CASSLQETQYF.